Listed here are 8 T cell receptor beta chains from one sample, sequenced in a study of molecular identifiers for immune sequencing clone quantification. TCRdb analysed the PCR reads with MiXCR anew, one entry per CDR3 protein. The sample shows approximately 670,000 distinct CDR3 sequences, roughly 21% of them seen only once. The sequenced sample consisted of naive CD8+ T cells from blood, with Jurkat cell RNA spiked in. Regarding subset: FACS-sorted CD8+CD4-CCR7+CD45RA+ naive T cells. All receptors come from a human donor in good health. Some libraries in this study had Jurkat cell RNA spiked in.

This clonotype occurred a few times. J is TRBJ1-3 and V is TRBV30; no clear D gene. This CDR3 contains 14 residues. Trimming removed 2 bases from V and 0 bases from J, with 8 bases in between. Germline loops: CDR1 GTSNPN, CDR2 SVGIG (reference sequence). The chain's CDR3 is CAWSPESSGNTIYF. The CDR3 DNA reads TGTGCCTGGAGTCCCGAGAGCTCTGGAAACACCATATATTTT.

The CDR3 loop reads CASSMGGTRAWFF. The CDR3 DNA follows: TGTGCCAGTAGTATGGGCGGCACACGAGCATGGTTCTTC. The V gene is TRBV19, the J gene TRBJ2-1; the D is unclear. V lost 3 bases and J 15 bases, leaving 18 bases between the germline ends. The CDR3 is 13 residues long. Germline assignment: CDR1 LNHDA and CDR2 SQIVND (reference sequence).

This clonotype was recorded at least ten times. V usage is TRBV6-2 or TRBV6-3 and J usage is TRBJ2-6; possibly TRBD1 for D (6 bases). Trimming removed 8 bases from V and 2 bases from J, with 13 bases in between. This CDR3 is 15 amino acids long. Germline assignment: CDR1 MNHEY and CDR2 SVGEGT. This CDR3 reads CASVYRDTGANVLTF. CDR3 in DNA: TGTGCCAGCGTCTACAGGGATACTGGGGCCAACGTCCTGACTTTC.

The sample holds many counts of this clonotype. The chain has TRBV7-9 and TRBJ2-3; TRBD2 is a possible D gene (5 bases). CDR1 SEHNR and CDR2 FQNEAQ come from the germline V gene (reference sequence). The CDR3 consists of 16 residues. V was cut by 5 bases and J by 2 bases, with 17 bases left in between. CDR3 loop: CASSLTGLAFTDTQYF. The CDR3 region has the DNA TGTGCCAGCAGCCTCACCGGACTGGCTTTCACAGATACGCAGTATTTT. Complete variable domain (other parts from reference TRBV7-9 and TRBJ2-3): DTGVSQNPRHKITKRGQNVTFRCDPISEHNRLYWYRQTLGQGPEFLTYFQNEAQLEKSRLLSDRFSAERPKGSFSTLEIQRTEQGDSAMYLCASSLTGLAFTDTQYFGPGTRLTVL.

Worth noting for this clonotype: A much larger clone lies a single base off, so this may be a read error. The chain joins TRBV5-1 to TRBJ2-3, with TRBD1 identical over 8 bases. The CDR3 consists of 15 residues. The germline V gene encodes CDR1 SGHRS and CDR2 YFSETQ. CDR3 residues: CASSLGQGSTGTQYF. DNA for the CDR3: TGCGCCAGCAGCTTGGGACAGGGGAGCACAGGTACGCAGTATTTT.

V usage is TRBV2 and J usage is TRBJ1-5, with 10 nucleotides matching TRBD1. V gave up 10 bases and J gave up 3 bases; unmatched junction bases: 9. There are 15 residues in the CDR3. Per the germline V gene, CDR1 is SNHLY and CDR2 is FYNNEI. CDR3 residues: CANRWGQGINQPQHF. The CDR3 coding sequence is TGTGCCAACAGATGGGGACAGGGGATCAATCAGCCCCAGCATTTT.

The genes are TRBV20-1 and TRBJ1-4; a possible D gene is TRBD1 (6 bases). Germline V gene data show CDR1 as DFQATT and CDR2 as SNEGSKA (reference sequence). Trimming removed 3 bases from V and 7 bases from J, with 18 bases in between. This CDR3 has 15 amino acids. The CDR3 protein is CSARPQRGMFEKLFF. CDR3 in DNA: TGCAGTGCTAGGCCCCAAAGGGGGATGTTTGAAAAACTGTTTTTT.

This clonotype was observed at least ten times. The chain is built from TRBV9 and TRBJ1-1, with D hard to call. Trimming left V 3 bases short and J 6 bases short, with 15 bases between. Germline values: CDR1 SGDLS, CDR2 YYNGEE. The CDR3 has 14 residues. CDR3: CASSAAGSPAEAFF. CDR3 sequence (DNA): TGTGCCAGCAGCGCCGCCGGTTCGCCCGCTGAAGCTTTCTTT.